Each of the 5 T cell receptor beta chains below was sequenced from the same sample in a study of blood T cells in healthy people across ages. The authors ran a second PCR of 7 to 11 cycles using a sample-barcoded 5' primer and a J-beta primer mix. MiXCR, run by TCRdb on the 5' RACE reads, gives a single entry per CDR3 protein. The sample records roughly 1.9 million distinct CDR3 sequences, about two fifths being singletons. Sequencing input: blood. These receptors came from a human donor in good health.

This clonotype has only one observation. CDR3 region: CASSLFEDLETQYF. CDR3 DNA sequence: TGTGCCAGCAGCTTATTTGAGGACCTCGAGACCCAGTACTTC. V gene TRBV7-2 combines with J gene TRBJ2-5; D remains ambiguous. Trimming took off 2 bases at V and 5 bases at J, with 12 bases between the two ends. Germline values: CDR1 SGHTA, CDR2 FQGNSA. The CDR3 runs 14 residues. Together with reference TRBV7-2 and TRBJ2-5, the CDR3 gives the full variable domain: GAGVSQSPSNKVTEKGKDVELRCDPISGHTALYWYRQSLGQGLEFLIYFQGNSAPDKSGLPSDRFSAERTGGSVSTLTIQRTQQEDSAVYLCASSLFEDLETQYFGPGTRLLVL.

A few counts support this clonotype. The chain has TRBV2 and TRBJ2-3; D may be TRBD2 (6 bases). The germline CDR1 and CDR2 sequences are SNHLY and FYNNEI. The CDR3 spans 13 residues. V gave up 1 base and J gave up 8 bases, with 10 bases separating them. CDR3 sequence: CASSEVWGGTQYF. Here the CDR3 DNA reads TGTGCCAGCAGTGAAGTGTGGGGAGGTACGCAGTATTTT. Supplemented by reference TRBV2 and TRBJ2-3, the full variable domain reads EPEVTQTPSHQVTQMGQEVILRCVPISNHLYFYWYRQILGQKVEFLVSFYNNEISEKSEIFDDQFSVERPDGSNFTLKIRSTKLEDSAMYFCASSEVWGGTQYFGPGTRLTVL.

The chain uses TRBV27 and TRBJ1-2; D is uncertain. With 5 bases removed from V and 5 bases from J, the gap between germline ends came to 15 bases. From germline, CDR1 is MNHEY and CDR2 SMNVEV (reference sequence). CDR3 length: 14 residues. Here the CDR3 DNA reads TGTGCCAGCAGTCCGGAAAACTCTTATTATGGCTACACCTTC. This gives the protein CASSPENSYYGYTF.

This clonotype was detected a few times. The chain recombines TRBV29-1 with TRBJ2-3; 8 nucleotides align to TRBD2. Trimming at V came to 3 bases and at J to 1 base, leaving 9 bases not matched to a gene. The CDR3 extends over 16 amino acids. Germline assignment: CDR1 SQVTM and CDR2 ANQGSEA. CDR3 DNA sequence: TGCAGCGTTGAGAAGCTAGCGGGTCCTCGCACAGATACGCAGTATTTT. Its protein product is CSVEKLAGPRTDTQYF.

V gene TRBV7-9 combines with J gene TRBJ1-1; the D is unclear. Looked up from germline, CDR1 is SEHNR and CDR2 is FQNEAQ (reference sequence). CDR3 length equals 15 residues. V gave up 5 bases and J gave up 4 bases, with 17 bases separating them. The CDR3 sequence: CASSESSIRGTEAFF. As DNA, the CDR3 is TGTGCCAGCAGCGAATCCTCCATTCGTGGCACTGAAGCTTTCTTT.